This T cell receptor (beta chain) was documented in a study of CD8+CD57+ T cells in acquired aplastic anemia. Whole-study context: Sorted cells (CD4+ and CD8+) yielded DNA amounts that averaged approximately 3.1 ug.

TCR beta VDJ and CDR3 profiling used genomic DNA as template. TCRdb re-called the reads with MiXCR, one entry per CDR3 protein. The data hold tens of thousands of distinct CDR3 sequences, with 63% observed a single time. Previously, flow cytometry had revealed CD8+CD57+ cell expansion in the patients chosen for sequencing. This clonotype showed up just a few times. Its antigen is not identified. Germline lookup yields CDR1 SNHLY and CDR2 FYNNEI. There are 15 residues in the CDR3. V dropped 2 bases and J dropped 10; count of bases not matched to a gene: 8. Broader study findings: Patient and control CD8+ Simpson's diversity was not significantly different.

The receptor was isolated from a human donor with aplastic anemia. Sequenced input: sorted CD4+, CD8+, or CD8+CD57+ T cells (not recorded which) from PBMCs. The V gene is TRBV2, the J gene TRBJ1-6; 7 bases line up with TRBD1. The CDR3 DNA is TGTGCCAGCAGTGAATATTGGGGGACAGAATCACCCCTCCACTTT. It is translated as CASSEYWGTESPLHF.